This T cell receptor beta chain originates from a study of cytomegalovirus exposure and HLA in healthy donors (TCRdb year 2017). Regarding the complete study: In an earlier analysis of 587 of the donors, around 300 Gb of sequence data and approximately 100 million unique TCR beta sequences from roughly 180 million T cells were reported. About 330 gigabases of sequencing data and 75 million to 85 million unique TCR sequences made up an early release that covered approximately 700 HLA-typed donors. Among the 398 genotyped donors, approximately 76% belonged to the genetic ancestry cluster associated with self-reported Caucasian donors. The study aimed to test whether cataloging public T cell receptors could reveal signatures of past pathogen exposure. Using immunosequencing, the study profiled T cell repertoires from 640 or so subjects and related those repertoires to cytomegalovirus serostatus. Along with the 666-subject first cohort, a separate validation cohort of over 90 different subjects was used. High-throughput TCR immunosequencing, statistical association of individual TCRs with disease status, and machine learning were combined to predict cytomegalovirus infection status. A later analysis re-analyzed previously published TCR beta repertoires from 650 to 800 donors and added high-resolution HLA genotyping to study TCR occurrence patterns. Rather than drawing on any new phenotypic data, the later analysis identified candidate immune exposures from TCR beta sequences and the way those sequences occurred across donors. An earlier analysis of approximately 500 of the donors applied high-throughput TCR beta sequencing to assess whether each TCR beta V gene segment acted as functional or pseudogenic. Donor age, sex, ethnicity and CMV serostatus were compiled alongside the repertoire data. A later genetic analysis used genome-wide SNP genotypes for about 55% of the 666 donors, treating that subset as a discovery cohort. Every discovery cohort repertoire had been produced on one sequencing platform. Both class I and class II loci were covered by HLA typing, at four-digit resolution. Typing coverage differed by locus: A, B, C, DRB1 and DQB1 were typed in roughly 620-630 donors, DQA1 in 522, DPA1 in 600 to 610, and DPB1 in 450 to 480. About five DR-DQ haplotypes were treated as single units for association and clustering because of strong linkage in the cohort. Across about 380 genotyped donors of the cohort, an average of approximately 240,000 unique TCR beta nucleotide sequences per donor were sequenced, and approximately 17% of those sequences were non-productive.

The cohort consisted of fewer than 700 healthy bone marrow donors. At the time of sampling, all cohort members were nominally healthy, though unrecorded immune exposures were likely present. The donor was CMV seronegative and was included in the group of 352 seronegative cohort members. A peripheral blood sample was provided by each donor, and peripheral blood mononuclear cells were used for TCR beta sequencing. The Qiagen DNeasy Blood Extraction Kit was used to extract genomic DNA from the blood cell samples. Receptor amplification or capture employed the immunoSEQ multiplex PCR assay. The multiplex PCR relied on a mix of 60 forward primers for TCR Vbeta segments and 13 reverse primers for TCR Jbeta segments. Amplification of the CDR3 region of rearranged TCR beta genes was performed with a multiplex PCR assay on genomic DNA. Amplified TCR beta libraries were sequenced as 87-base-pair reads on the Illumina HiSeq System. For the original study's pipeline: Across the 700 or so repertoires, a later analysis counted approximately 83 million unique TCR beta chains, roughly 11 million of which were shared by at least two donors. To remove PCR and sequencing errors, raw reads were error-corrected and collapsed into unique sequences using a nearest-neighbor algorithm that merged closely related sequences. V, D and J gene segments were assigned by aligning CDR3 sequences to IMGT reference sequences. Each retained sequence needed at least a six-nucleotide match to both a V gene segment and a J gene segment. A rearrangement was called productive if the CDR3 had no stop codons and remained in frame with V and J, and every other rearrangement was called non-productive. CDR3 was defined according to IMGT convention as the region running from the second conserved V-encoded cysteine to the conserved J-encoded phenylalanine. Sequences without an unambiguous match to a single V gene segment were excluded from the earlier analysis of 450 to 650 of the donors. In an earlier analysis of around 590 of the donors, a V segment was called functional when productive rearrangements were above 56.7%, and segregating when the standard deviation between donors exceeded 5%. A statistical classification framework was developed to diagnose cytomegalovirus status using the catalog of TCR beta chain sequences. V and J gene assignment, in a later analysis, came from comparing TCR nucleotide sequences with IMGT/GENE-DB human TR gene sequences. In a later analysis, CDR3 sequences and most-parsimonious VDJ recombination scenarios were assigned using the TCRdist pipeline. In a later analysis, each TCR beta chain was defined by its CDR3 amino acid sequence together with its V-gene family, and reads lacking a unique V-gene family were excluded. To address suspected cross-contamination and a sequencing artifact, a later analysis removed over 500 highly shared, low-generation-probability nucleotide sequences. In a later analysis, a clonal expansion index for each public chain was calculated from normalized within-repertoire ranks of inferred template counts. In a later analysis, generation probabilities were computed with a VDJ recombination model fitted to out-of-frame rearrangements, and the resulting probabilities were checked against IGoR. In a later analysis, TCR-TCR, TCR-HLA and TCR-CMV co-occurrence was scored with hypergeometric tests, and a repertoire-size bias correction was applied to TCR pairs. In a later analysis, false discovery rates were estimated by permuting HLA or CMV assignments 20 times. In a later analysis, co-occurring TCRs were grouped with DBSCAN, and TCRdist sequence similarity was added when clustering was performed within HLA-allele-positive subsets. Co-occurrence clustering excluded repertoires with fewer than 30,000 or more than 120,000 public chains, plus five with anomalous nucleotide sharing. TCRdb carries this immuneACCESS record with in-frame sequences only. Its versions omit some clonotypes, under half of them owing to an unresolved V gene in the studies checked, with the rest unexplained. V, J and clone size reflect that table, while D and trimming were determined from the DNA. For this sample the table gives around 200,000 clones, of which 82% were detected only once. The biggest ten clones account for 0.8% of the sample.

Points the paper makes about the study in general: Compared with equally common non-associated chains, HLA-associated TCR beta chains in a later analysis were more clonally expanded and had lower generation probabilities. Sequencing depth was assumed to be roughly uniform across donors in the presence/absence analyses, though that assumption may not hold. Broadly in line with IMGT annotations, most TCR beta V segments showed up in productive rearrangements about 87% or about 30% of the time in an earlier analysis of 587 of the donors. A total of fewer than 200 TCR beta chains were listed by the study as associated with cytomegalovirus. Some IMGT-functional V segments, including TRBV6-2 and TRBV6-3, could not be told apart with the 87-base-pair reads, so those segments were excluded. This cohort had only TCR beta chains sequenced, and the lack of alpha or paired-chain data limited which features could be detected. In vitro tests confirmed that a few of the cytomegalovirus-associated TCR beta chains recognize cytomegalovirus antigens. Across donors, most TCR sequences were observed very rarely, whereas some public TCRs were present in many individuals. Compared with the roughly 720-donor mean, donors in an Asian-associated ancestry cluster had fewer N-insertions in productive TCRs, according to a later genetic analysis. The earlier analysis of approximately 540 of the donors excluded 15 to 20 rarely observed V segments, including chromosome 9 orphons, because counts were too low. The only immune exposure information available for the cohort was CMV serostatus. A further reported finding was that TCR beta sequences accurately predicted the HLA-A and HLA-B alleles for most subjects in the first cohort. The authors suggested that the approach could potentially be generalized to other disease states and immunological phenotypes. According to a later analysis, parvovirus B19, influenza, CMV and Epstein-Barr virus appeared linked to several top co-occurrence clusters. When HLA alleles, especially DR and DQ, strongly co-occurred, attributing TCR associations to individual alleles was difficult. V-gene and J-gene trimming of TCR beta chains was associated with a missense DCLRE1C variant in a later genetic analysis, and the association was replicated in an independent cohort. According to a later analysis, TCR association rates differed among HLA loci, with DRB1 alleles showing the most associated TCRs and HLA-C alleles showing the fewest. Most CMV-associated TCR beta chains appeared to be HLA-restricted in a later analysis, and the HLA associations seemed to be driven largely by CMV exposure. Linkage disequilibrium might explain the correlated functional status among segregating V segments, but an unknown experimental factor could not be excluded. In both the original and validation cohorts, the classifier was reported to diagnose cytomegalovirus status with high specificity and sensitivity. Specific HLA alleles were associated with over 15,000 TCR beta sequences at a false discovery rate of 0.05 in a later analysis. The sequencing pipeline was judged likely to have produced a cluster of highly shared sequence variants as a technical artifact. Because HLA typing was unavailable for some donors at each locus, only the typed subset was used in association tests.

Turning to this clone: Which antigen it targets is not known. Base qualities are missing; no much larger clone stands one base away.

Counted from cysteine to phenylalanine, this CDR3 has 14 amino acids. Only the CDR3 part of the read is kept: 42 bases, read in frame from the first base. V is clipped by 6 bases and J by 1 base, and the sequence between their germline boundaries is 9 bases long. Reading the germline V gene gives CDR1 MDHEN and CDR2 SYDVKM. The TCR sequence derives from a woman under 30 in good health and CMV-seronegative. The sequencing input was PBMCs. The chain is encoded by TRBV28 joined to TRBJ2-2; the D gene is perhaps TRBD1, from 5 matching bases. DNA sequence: TGTGCCAGCAGGGACAACTTGAACACCGGGGAGCTGTTTTTT. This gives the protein CASRDNLNTGELFF.